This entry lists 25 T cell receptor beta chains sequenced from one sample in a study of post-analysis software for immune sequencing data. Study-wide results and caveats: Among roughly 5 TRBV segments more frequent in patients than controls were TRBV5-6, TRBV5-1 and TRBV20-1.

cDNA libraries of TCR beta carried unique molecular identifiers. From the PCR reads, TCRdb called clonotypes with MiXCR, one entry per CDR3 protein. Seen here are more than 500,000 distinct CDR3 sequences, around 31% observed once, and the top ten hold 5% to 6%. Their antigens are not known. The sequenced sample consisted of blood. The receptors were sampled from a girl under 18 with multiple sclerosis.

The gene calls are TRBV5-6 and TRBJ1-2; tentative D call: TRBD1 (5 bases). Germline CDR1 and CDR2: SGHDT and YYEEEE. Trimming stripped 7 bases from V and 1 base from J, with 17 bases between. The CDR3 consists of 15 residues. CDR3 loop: CASALGADYNYGYTF. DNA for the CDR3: TGTGCCAGCGCCCTTGGGGCGGACTATAACTATGGCTACACCTTC.

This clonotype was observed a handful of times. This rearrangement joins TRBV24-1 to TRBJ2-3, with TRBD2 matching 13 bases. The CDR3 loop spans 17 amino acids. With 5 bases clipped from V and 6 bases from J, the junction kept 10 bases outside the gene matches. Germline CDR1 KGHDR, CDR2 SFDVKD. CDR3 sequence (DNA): TGTGCCACCAGTGGTTCGGGACTAGCGGGGAAAACGGATACGCAGTATTTT. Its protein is CATSGSGLAGKTDTQYF.

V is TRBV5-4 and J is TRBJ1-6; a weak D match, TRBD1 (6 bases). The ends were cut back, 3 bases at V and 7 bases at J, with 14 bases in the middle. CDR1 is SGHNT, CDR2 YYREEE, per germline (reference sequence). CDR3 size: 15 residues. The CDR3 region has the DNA TGTGCCAGCAGCTGGGACAACCCGGGGAATTCACCCCTCCACTTT. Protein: CASSWDNPGNSPLHF.

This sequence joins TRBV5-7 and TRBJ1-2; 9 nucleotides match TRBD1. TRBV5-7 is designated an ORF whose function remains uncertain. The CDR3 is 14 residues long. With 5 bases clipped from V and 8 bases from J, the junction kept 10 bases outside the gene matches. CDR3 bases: TGTGCCAGCAGTTCCACAGGGGGCGCAGAGGGCTACACCTTC. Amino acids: CASSSTGGAEGYTF.

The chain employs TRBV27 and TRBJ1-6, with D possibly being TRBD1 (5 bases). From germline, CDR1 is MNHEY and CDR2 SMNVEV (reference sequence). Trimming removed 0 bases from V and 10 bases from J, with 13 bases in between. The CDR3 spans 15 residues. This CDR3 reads CASSLSIGGRSPLHF. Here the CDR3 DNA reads TGTGCCAGCAGTTTATCGATCGGGGGAAGATCACCCCTCCACTTT.

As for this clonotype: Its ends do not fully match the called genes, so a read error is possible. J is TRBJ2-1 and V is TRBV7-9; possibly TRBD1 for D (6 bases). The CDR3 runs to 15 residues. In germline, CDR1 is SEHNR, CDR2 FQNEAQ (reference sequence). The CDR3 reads CAGSLLEGEQREQFF. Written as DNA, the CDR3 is TGTGCCGGCAGCTTATTAGAGGGGGAGCAGCGCGAGCAGTTCTTC.

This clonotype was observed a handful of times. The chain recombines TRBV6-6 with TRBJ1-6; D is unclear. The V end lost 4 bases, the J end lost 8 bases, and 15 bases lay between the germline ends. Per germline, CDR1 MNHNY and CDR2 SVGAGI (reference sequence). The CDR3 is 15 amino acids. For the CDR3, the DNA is TGTGCCAGCAGTTCCCCGCCGACCGCGGATTCACCCCTCCACTTT. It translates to CASSSPPTADSPLHF.

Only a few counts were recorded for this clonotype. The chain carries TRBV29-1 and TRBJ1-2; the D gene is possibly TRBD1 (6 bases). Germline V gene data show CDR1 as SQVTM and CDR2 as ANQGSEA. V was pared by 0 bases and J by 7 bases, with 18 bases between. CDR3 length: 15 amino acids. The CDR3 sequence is CSVEDRGRRRGGYTF. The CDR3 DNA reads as TGCAGCGTTGAAGACAGGGGCAGGAGGAGGGGTGGCTACACCTTC. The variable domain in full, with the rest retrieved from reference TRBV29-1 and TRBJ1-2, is SAVISQKPSRDICQRGTSLTIQCQVDSQVTMMFWYRQQPGQSLTLIATANQGSEATYESGFVIDKFPISRPNLTFSTLTVSNMSPEDSSIYLCSVEDRGRRRGGYTFGSGTRLTVV.

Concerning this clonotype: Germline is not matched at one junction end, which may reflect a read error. In nucleotides, the CDR3 is TGTGCCAGTAGTATAGGGAAAACTAGGAGTCTTGATGAGGAGTTCTTC. Translation: CASSIGKTRSLDEEFF. The V call is TRBV19, the J call TRBJ2-1; possible D gene TRBD2, 5 bases. The CDR3 extends over 16 amino acids. CDR1 and CDR2 from the germline V gene are LNHDA and SQIVND (reference sequence). The whole variable domain, remainder taken from reference TRBV19 and TRBJ2-1, is DGGITQSPKYLFRKEGQNVTLSCEQNLNHDAMYWYRQDPGQGLRLIYYSQIVNDFQKGDIAEGYSVSREKKESFPLTVTSAQKNPTAFYLCASSIGKTRSLDEEFFGPGTRLTVL.

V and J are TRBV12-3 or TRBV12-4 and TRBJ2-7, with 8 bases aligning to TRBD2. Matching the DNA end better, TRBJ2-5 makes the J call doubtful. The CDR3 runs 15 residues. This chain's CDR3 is CASSPPLAGQETQYF. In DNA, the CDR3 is TGTGCCAGCAGTCCTCCTCTAGCGGGCCAAGAGACCCAGTACTTC.

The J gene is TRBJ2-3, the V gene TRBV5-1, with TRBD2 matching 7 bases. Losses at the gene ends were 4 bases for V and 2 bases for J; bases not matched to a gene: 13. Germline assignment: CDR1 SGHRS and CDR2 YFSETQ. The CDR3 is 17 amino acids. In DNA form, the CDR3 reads TGCGCCAGCAGCCGGACTTCGAGCGGGACCTCCACAGATACGCAGTATTTT. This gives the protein CASSRTSSGTSTDTQYF. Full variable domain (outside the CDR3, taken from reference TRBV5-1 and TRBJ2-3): KAGVTQTPRYLIKTRGQQVTLSCSPISGHRSVSWYQQTPGQGLQFLFEYFSETQRNKGNFPGRFSGRQFSNSRSEMNVSTLELGDSALYLCASSRTSSGTSTDTQYFGPGTRLTVL.

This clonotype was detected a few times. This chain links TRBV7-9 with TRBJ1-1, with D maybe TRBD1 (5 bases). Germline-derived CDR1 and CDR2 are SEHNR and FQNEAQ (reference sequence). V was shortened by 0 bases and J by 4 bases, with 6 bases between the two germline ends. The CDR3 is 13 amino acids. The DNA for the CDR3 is TGTGCCAGCAGCTTAGCAGGGGTCACTGAAGCTTTCTTT. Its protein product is CASSLAGVTEAFF.

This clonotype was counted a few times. DNA for the CDR3: TGCGCCAGCAGCCAAAACCTTCCCCTCAGGGAGTTGGTAGCTGAAGCTTTCTTT. This sequence encodes CASSQNLPLRELVAEAFF. The chain carries TRBV4-1 and TRBJ1-1; D is perhaps TRBD1 (5 bases). The CDR3 runs to 18 residues. Germline V gene sequence: CDR1 MGHRA, CDR2 YSYEKL. V shed 2 bases and J shed 6 bases, with 25 bases lying between them.

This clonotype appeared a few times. The CDR3 DNA reads TGTGCCAGCAGCTTAGGGTTTCCAGATACGCAGTATTTT. It specifies CASSLGFPDTQYF. V usage is TRBV7-8 and J usage is TRBJ2-3; D uncertain. Germline V gives CDR1 SGHVS, CDR2 FQNEAQ. This CDR3 is built from 13 residues. Between the trimmed V and J ends, which lost 1 base and 4 bases, there was a span of 6 bases.

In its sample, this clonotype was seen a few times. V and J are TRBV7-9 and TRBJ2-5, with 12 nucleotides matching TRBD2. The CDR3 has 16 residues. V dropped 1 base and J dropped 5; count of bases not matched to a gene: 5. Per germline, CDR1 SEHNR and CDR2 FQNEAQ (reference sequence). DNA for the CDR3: TGTGCCAGCAGCTTAGGGCGGACTAGCGGGGCGGAGACCCAGTACTTC. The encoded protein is CASSLGRTSGAETQYF.

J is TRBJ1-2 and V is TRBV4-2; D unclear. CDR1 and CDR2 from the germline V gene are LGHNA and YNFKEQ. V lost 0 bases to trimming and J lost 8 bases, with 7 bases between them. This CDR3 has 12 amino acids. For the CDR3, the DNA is TGTGCCAGCAGCCAAGAGTTGGGGGGCTACACCTTC. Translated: CASSQELGGYTF.

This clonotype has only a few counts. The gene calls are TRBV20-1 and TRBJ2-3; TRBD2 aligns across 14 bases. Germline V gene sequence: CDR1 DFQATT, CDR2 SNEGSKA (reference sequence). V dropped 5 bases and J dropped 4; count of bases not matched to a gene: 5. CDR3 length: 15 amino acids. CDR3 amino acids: CSALTSGGVSDTQYF. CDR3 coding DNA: TGCAGTGCTCTGACTAGCGGGGGGGTGTCAGATACGCAGTATTTT.

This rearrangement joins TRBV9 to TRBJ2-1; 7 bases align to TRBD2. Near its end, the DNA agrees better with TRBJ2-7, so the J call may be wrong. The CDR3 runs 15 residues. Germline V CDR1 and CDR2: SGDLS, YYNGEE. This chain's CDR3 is CASSLEGGGGYEQYF. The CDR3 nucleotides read TGTGCCAGCAGCCTCGAAGGCGGGGGTGGTTACGAGCAGTACTTC.

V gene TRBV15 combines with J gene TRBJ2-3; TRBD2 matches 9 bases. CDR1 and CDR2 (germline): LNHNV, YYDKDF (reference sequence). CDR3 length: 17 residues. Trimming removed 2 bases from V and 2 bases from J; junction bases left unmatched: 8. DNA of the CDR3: TGTGCCACCAGCAGACGGACCCTAGCGGGGACCACAGATACGCAGTATTTT. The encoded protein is CATSRRTLAGTTDTQYF.

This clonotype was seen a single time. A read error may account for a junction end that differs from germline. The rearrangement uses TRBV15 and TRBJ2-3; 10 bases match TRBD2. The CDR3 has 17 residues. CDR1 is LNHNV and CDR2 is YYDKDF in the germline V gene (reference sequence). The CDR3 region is CAASRGTSVQGTDTQYF. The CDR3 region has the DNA TGTGCCGCCAGCCGGGGGACTAGCGTACAGGGCACAGATACGCAGTATTTT.

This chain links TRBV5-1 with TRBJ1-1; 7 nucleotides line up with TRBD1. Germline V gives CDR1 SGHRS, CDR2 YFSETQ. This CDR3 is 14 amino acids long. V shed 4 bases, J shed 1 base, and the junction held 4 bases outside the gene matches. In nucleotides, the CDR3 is TGCGCCAGCAGCCCGGGGGACAGGAACACTGAAGCTTTCTTT. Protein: CASSPGDRNTEAFF.

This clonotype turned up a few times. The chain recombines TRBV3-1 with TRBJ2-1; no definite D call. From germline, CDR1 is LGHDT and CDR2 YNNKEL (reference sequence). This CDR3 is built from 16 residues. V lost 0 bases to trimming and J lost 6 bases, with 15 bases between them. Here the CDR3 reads CASSQELARRINEQFF. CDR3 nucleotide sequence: TGTGCCAGCAGCCAAGAACTGGCGAGAAGGATCAATGAGCAGTTCTTC.

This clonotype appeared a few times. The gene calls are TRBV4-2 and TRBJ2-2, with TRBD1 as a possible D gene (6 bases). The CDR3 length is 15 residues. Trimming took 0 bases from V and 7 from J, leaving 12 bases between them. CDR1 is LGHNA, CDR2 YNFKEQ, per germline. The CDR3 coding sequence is TGTGCCAGCAGCCAAGACTACAGGGCCAGCGGGGAGCTGTTTTTT. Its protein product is CASSQDYRASGELFF.

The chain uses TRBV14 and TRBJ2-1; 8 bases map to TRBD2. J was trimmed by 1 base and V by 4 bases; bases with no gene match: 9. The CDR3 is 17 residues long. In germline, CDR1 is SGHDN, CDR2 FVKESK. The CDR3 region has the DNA TGTGCCAGCAGCCCCCTCCGGGGGGGCCAGTCCTACAATGAGCAGTTCTTC. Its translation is CASSPLRGGQSYNEQFF.

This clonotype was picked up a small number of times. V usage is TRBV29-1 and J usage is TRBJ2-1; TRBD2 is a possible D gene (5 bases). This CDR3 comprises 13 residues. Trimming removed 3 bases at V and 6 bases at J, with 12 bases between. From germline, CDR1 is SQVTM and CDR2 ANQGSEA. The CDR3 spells CSVDRTSLNEQFF. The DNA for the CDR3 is TGCAGCGTTGATAGGACTTCCCTCAATGAGCAGTTCTTC.